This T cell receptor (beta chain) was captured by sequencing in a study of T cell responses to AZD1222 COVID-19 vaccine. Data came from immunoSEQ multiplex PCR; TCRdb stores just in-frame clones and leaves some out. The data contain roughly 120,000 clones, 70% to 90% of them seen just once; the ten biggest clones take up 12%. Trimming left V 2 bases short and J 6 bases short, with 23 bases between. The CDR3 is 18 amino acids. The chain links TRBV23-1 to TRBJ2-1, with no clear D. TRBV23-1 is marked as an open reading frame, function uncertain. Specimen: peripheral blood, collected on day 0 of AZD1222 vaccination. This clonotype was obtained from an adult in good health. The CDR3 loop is CASSQRPPVSALGNEQFF. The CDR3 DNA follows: TGCGCCAGCAGTCAACGCCCCCCGGTGTCGGCCCTCGGCAATGAGCAGTTCTTC.